This TCR beta chain was recorded in a study of T cell responses to AZD1222 COVID-19 vaccine. Study conclusions and caveats: A mostly white British donor set with more females was recruited, and clonal diversity was possibly underestimated.

For this clone: The antigen is not known.

CDR3 length equals 14 residues. Germline lookup yields CDR1 LNHDA and CDR2 SQIVND (reference sequence). V lost 4 bases, J lost 10 bases, and 7 bases stayed unmatched. The method was immunoSEQ multiplex PCR; TCRdb's version includes in-frame clones alone and lacks a portion of them. Seen here are fewer than 120,000 clones, under 95% observed once, and the top ten hold under 10%. The chain combines TRBV19 with TRBJ1-6, with TRBD1 identical over 7 bases. The specimen was peripheral blood, collected on day 0 of AZD1222 vaccination. This clonotype was obtained from an adult in good health. Here the CDR3 DNA reads TGTGCCAGTAGTACCACAGGGGAAGGATCACCCCTCCACTTT. Its protein is CASSTTGEGSPLHF.